This T cell receptor beta chain was found in a study of beta chain features in type 1 diabetes. Findings and limits, study-wide: Type 1 diabetes patients showed a moderate but significant shortening of TCRB CDR3s in all four CD4+ subsets.

With regard to this clone: Its target is unknown.

Germline CDR1 and CDR2: SQVTM and ANQGSEA. The CDR3 sequence is 15 residues long. V lost 6 bases, J lost 0 bases, and 15 bases lay in between. The investigators reverse transcribed all of the isolated RNA, so they sequenced expressed TCRB transcripts. TCRdb's copy holds only in-frame clones and misses some; the assay was immunoSEQ multiplex PCR. Of 500,000 to 800,000 clones listed, 9.5% to 15% are singletons. The gene calls are TRBV29-1 and TRBJ1-3; weak D call: TRBD1 (5 bases). This clonotype was obtained from a man between 25 and 39 years old with type 1 diabetes. Sequencing input: naive CD4+ T cells from blood. In nucleotides, the CDR3 is TGCAGCGTCGTACCAGCCGGGGGCTCTGGAAACACCATATATTTT. It encodes CSVVPAGGSGNTIYF.